The clone carrying this TCR beta chain has just a few counts. The data were obtained in a study of blood T cell repertoires in COVID-19. Study as a whole: Samples representing acute and convalescent COVID-19 were sourced from the United States, Italy and Spain.

The V gene end was trimmed by 1 base and the J gene end by 4 bases; junction bases not matched to a gene: 4. The CDR3 extends over 17 amino acids. Germline loops: CDR1 SGHNT, CDR2 YENEEA. Everyone who took part was roughly 18 to 89 years old, and they came from some 23 US areas. Clinical history reported by participants formed the basis on which cohorts were assigned. TCRdb keeps only in-frame clones here, not all; method: immunoSEQ multiplex PCR. The profile shows about 270,000 clones, about 90% of them singletons. The TCR comes from a young woman with acute COVID-19. Sequenced material: PBMCs or T cells enriched from blood (not recorded which). The V call is TRBV11-3, the J call TRBJ2-2; 12 nucleotides align to TRBD2. The CDR3 region has the DNA TGTGCCAGCAGCTTAGGCCTAGCGGGAGGGCTCACCGGGGAGCTGTTTTTT. This codes for CASSLGLAGGLTGELFF.